This T cell receptor beta chain was observed in a study of blood T cells in healthy people across ages. This clonotype occurred once. Its matching antigen is unknown. Study observations and caveats: Conclusively comparing naive with antigen-experienced cells was impossible with unsorted PBMCs. Changes seen in expanded clonotypes were possibly confounded by donor CMV status left unknown. Long-lived donors exceeded aged donors in naive CD4+ cells and diversity.

Germline loops: CDR1 SGHRS, CDR2 YFSETQ. Trimming left V 1 base short and J 5 bases short, with 9 bases between. This CDR3 has 13 residues. A sample-barcoded 5' primer and a J-beta primer mix were used in a second PCR of roughly 7 to 11 cycles. Each sample yielded at least 2.5 million CDR3-containing paired-end reads. Each CDR3 protein is one row after TCRdb ran MiXCR on the 5' RACE reads. The sample holds roughly 680,000 distinct CDR3 sequences, approximately 49% seen once. The J gene is TRBJ2-5, the V gene TRBV5-1; TRBD1 or TRBD2 may be the D gene (5 bases each). This clonotype was obtained from a woman aged 55-69 years in good health. The sequencing input was blood. CDR3: CASSLHWGETQYF. The CDR3 bases are TGCGCCAGCAGCTTGCACTGGGGGGAGACCCAGTACTTC.